This T cell receptor (beta chain) was retrieved from a study of T cells in Graves' hyperthyroidism and ophthalmopathy. CDR3 size: 15 residues. Per germline, CDR1 GTSNPN and CDR2 SVGIG (reference sequence). RNA transcripts served as the template for amplifying TCR beta CDR3 regions. Initially, a first-round RT-PCR of the TCR CDR3 employed the HTBI primer set. Each CDR3 protein is one row after TCRdb ran MiXCR on the multiplex PCR reads. This sample has under 350,000 distinct CDR3 sequences, with roughly a fifth found just once. A note on this clonotype: One end of the junction is discordant with germline, which a read error may explain.

The specimen sequenced was blood. The rearrangement joins TRBV30 to TRBJ2-7; TRBD1 agrees at 9 bases. The receptor was derived from a woman in her fifties or sixties with Graves' hyperthyroidism. CDR3 DNA sequence: TGTGTCTGGAGCGTTACAGGGGGCGCAGGGTACGAGCAGTACTTC. Translated: CVWSVTGGAGYEQYF.